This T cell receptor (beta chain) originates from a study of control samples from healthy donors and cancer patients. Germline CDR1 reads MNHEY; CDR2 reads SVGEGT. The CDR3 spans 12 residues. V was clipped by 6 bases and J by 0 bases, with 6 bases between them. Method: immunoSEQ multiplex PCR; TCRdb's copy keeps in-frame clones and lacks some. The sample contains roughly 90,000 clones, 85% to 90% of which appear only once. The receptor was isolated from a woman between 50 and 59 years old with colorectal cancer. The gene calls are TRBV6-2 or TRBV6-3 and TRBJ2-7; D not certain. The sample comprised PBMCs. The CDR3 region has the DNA TGTGCCAGCAGCCTTAGCTCCTACGAGCAGTACGTC. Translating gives CASSLSSYEQYV.